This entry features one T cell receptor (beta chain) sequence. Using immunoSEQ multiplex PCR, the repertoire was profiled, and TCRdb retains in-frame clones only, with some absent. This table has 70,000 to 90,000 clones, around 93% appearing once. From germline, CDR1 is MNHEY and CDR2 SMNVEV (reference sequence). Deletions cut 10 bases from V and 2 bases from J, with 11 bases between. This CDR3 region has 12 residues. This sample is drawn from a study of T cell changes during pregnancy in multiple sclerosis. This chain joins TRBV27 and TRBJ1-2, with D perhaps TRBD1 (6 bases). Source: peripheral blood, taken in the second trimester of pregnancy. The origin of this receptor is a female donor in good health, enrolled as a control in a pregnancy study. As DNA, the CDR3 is TGTGCCACGGGGCAGGGGAACTATGGCTACACCTTC. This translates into CATGQGNYGYTF.